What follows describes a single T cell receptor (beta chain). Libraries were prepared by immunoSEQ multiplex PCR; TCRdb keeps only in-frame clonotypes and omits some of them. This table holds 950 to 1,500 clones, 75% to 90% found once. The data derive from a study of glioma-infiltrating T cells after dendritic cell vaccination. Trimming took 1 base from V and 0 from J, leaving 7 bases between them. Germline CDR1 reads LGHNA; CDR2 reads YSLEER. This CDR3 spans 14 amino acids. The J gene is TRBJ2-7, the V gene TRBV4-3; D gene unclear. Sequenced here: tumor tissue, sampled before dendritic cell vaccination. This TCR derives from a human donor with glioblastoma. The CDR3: CASSQGTSSYEQYF. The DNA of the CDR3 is TGCGCCAGCAGCCAAGGTACCAGCTCCTACGAGCAGTACTTC.